This TCR beta chain was profiled in a study of cytomegalovirus exposure and HLA in healthy donors. Whole-study results and caveats: Presence/absence analyses treated sequencing depth as roughly uniform across donors.

The PCR had 60 Vbeta and 13 Jbeta primers. Sequenced by immunoSEQ multiplex PCR; TCRdb stores in-frame clones only, minus some. This sample has 80,000 or so clones, with around 80% found just once. The CDR3 runs to 16 residues. Losses at the gene ends were 5 bases for V and 3 bases for J; bases not matched to a gene: 8. Germline V gene sequence: CDR1 LGHNT, CDR2 FRNRAP. A remark on this clone: Its antigen is as yet unknown.

The sample consisted of PBMCs. The sequence was collected from a man aged 45 to 65 in good health and CMV-seropositive. V usage is TRBV12-5 and J usage is TRBJ2-1; 9 positions match TRBD1. In nucleotides, the CDR3 is TGTGCTAGTGGTGGGAAGGGGACAGGGATCTACAATGAGCAGTTCTTC. It specifies CASGGKGTGIYNEQFF.